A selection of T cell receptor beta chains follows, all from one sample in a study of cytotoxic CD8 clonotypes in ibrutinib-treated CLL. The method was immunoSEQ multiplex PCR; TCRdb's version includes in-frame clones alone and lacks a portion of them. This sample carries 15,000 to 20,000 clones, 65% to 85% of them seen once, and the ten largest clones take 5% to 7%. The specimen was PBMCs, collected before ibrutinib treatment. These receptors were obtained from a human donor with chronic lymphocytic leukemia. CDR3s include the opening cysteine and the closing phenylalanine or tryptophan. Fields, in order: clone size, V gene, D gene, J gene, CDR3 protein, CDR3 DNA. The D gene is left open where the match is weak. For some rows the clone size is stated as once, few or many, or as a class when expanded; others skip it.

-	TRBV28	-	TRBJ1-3	CASSLLVRPAGNTIYF	TGTGCCAGCAGTTTATTGGTTCGGCCGGCTGGAAACACCATATATTTT
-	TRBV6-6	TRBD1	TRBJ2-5	CASSSTGTAKETQYF	TGTGCCAGCAGTTCGACCGGGACAGCCAAAGAGACCCAGTACTTC
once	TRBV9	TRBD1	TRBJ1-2	CASNAKDRGNYGYTF	TGTGCCAGCAACGCGAAAGACAGGGGAAACTATGGCTACACCTTC
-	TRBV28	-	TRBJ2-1	CASSSVGNKFDNEQFF	TGTGCCAGCAGTTCAGTGGGGAATAAGTTCGACAATGAGCAGTTCTTC
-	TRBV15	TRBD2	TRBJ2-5	CATSREAGGYSGTQYF	TGTGCCACCAGCAGAGAGGCGGGGGGGTACTCAGGGACCCAGTACTTC
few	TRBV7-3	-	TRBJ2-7	CASSLALGDEQYF	TGTGCCAGCAGCCTCGCACTGGGGGACGAGCAGTACTTC
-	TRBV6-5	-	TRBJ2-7	CASSQGVAYEQYF	TGTGCCAGCAGTCAGGGAGTCGCCTACGAGCAGTACTTC
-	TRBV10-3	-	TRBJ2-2	CAISESNGLRGLTGELFF	TGTGCCATCAGTGAGTCGAACGGGCTAAGGGGCCTGACCGGGGAGCTGTTTTTT
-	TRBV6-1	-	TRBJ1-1	CASSATFMNTEAFF	TGTGCCAGCAGTGCAACCTTCATGAACACTGAAGCTTTCTTT
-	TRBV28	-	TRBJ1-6	CASSSGGTNSPLHF	TGTGCCAGCAGCTCGGGTGGGACCAATTCACCCCTCCACTTT
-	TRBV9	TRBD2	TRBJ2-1	CASSVAAGGLTYNEQFF	TGTGCCAGCAGCGTAGCGGCGGGGGGGCTTACGTACAATGAGCAGTTCTTC
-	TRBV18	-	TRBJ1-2	CASSPEDSPYGYTF	TGTGCCAGCTCACCAGAGGACAGCCCCTATGGCTACACCTTC
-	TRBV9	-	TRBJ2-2	CASSVNRQAVGGELFF	TGTGCCAGCAGCGTAAACCGACAGGCTGTCGGAGGGGAGCTGTTTTTT
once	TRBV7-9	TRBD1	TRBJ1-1	CASSLDRGLSTEAFF	TGTGCCAGCAGCTTAGACAGGGGGCTGAGCACTGAAGCTTTCTTT
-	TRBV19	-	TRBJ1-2	CASNSQRPNYGYTF	TGTGCCAGTAACTCACAGAGGCCTAACTATGGCTACACCTTC
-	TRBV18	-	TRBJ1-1	CASSPRWAFF	TGTGCCAGCTCACCAAGATGGGCTTTCTTT
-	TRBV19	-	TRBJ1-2	CASSPQGLGGYTF	TGTGCCAGTAGCCCCCAGGGGCTGGGGGGCTACACCTTC
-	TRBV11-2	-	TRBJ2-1	CASSSLRGTNNEQFF	TGTGCCAGCAGCTCTCTGAGGGGGACGAACAATGAGCAGTTCTTC
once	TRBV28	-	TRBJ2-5	CASSLSNQETQYF	TGTGCCAGCAGTTTAAGCAACCAAGAGACCCAGTACTTC
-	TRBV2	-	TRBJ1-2	CASSDLQNYGYTF	TGTGCCAGCAGTGACCTACAGAACTATGGCTACACCTTC
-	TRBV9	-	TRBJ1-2	CASSVGQGPYGYTF	TGTGCCAGCAGCGTAGGGCAGGGACCCTATGGCTACACCTTC
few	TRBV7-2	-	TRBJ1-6	CASSLGGLKTLPLHF	TGTGCCAGCAGCTTAGGGGGGTTGAAGACACTACCCCTCCACTTT
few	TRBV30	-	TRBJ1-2	CAWSVSGRDYGYTF	TGTGCCTGGAGTGTGTCAGGGCGCGACTATGGCTACACCTTC
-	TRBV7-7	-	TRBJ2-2	CASSPYRGGTMGAGELFF	TGTGCCAGCAGTCCTTACCGAGGGGGGACGATGGGAGCCGGGGAGCTGTTTTTT
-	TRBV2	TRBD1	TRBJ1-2	CASKIQGEFGGYTF	TGTGCCAGCAAGATACAGGGGGAATTTGGAGGCTACACCTTC
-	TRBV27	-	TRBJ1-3	CASMGSGTIYF	TGTGCCAGCATGGGCAGTGGAACCATATATTTT
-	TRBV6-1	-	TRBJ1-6	CASSEGDYSYNSPLHF	TGTGCCAGCAGTGAAGGGGACTACTCCTATAATTCACCCCTCCACTTT
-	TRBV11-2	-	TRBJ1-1	CASSLVPGRTEAFF	TGTGCCAGCAGCTTAGTCCCAGGGCGCACTGAAGCTTTCTTT
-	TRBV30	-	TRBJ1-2	CAWRRAGTIYGGYTF	TGTGCCTGGAGACGGGCAGGGACCATATATGGAGGCTACACCTTC
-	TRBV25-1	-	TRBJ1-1	CASSEWGGLKTEAFF	TGTGCCAGCAGTGAATGGGGGGGATTGAAAACTGAAGCTTTCTTT
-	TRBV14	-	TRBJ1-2	CASSQGPKANYGYTF	TGTGCCAGCAGCCAGGGGCCAAAGGCTAACTATGGCTACACCTTC
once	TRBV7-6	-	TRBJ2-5	CASSLSDQETQYF	TGTGCCAGCAGCTTATCAGACCAAGAGACCCAGTACTTC
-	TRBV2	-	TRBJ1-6	CASSAGRRNSPLHF	TGTGCCAGCAGTGCAGGGCGACGAAATTCACCCCTCCACTTT
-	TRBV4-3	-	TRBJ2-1	CASSQGFYNEQFF	TGCGCCAGCAGCCAAGGATTCTACAATGAGCAGTTCTTC
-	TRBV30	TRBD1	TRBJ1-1	CAWRTGGEFIGAFF	TGTGCCTGGAGGACAGGGGGCGAATTCATCGGAGCTTTCTTT
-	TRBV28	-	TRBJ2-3	CASSLYTDTQYF	TGTGCCAGCAGTTTATACACAGATACGCAGTATTTT
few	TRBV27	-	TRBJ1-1	CASSAPGRNTEAFF	TGTGCCAGCAGTGCGCCGGGACGGAACACTGAAGCTTTCTTT
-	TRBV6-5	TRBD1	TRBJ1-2	CASSHRGQGYGYTF	TGTGCCAGCAGTCACAGGGGGCAAGGCTATGGCTACACCTTC
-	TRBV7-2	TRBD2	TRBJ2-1	CASSLSGGSYNEQFF	TGTGCCAGCAGCCTTAGCGGGGGCTCCTACAATGAGCAGTTCTTC
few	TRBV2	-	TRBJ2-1	CASSRDIYNEQFF	TGTGCCAGCAGTCGAGACATATACAATGAGCAGTTCTTC
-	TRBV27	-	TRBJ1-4	CASSLSSGRGEKLFF	TGTGCCAGCAGTTTATCCTCGGGCCGAGGAGAAAAACTGTTTTTT
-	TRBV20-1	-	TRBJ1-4	CSVQGEEKLFF	TGCAGTGTTCAGGGAGAAGAAAAACTGTTTTTT
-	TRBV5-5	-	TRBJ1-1	CASSLGPNLMNTEAFF	TGTGCCAGCAGCTTAGGACCTAACCTAATGAACACTGAAGCTTTCTTT
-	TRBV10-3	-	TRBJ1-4	CAISEEGSSNEKLFF	TGTGCCATCAGTGAGGAGGGATCGTCTAATGAAAAACTGTTTTTT
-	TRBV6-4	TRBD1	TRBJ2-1	CARTNDDRGDEQFF	TGTGCCAGGACAAACGACGACAGGGGAGATGAGCAGTTCTTC
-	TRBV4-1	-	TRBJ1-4	CASSQTTTGPNEKLFF	TGCGCCAGCAGCCAAACTACGACGGGTCCTAATGAAAAACTGTTTTTT
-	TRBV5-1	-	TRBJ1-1	CASSLVGGANTEAFF	TGCGCCAGCAGCTTGGTGGGGGGGGCGAACACTGAAGCTTTCTTT
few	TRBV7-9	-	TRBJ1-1	CASRGGGYTEAFF	TGTGCCAGCAGGGGCGGGGGATACACTGAAGCTTTCTTT
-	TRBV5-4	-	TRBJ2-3	CASSLRVPGRTQYF	TGTGCCAGCAGCTTGAGAGTTCCAGGACGTACGCAGTATTTT
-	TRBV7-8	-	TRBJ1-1	CASSLAAALRLSGRDTEAFF	TGTGCCAGCAGCTTAGCAGCCGCCCTTCGATTATCGGGTAGGGACACTGAAGCTTTCTTT
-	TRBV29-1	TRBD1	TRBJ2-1	CSVEGTAINEQFF	TGCAGCGTCGAGGGGACAGCTATCAATGAGCAGTTCTTC
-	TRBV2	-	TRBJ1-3	CASESGGSGNTIYF	TGTGCCAGCGAGTCGGGGGGCTCTGGAAACACCATATATTTT
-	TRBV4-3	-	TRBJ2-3	CASSQASESDTQYF	TGCGCCAGCAGCCAAGCCTCGGAGTCAGATACGCAGTATTTT
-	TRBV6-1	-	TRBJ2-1	CASSVTRDEQFF	TGTGCCAGCAGTGTAACTAGGGATGAGCAGTTCTTC
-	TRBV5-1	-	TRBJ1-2	CASGGPQGWYGYTF	TGCGCCAGCGGGGGTCCTCAAGGATGGTATGGCTACACCTTC
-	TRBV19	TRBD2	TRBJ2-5	CASSTQLAGGQETQYF	TGTGCCAGTAGTACTCAACTAGCGGGGGGCCAAGAGACCCAGTACTTC
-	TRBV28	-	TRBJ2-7	CASVTAYEQYF	TGTGCCAGCGTGACAGCCTACGAGCAGTACTTC
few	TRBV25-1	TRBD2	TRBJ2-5	CASSVGGAQETQYF	TGTGCCAGCAGTGTCGGGGGGGCCCAAGAGACCCAGTACTTC
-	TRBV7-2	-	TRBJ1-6	CASSLFGALHF	TGTGCCAGCAGCCTTTTTGGGGCCCTCCACTTT
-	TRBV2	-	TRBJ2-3	CASGPPRADTQYF	TGTGCCAGCGGGCCCCCTCGGGCAGATACGCAGTATTTT